Sequencing of this T cell receptor beta chain was carried out in a study of response to subunit inactivated influenza vaccine. This clonotype has ten or more counts. Its antigen is unknown. General study findings and limits: The authors suggested that few new T cells are recruited per seasonal influenza vaccination.

TCRdb reanalysed the RT-PCR reads using MiXCR and keeps one entry per CDR3 protein. The table lists some 850,000 distinct CDR3 sequences, around 18% of them singletons. The CDR3 totals 14 residues. V shed 3 bases, J shed 7 bases, and the junction held 7 bases outside the gene matches. Germline V gene sequence: CDR1 DFQATT, CDR2 SNEGSKA (reference sequence). The chain couples TRBV20-1 to TRBJ2-7; the match to TRBD1 covers 12 bases. The TCR comes from a man aged 45-65 years who received an inactivated influenza vaccine. This specimen was PBMCs from blood, taken 4 to 6 days after vaccination. CDR3 DNA sequence: TGCAGTGCTAGCACAGGGACAGGGGGCGCAGAGCAGTACTTC. As protein: CSASTGTGGAEQYF.